These 10 T cell receptor beta chains were sequenced from one sample in a study of CD8+CD57+ T cells in acquired aplastic anemia. Patients chosen for sequencing had shown CD8+CD57+ cell expansion by flow cytometry. TCR beta VDJ and CDR3 profiling used genomic DNA as template. TCRdb analysed the reads with MiXCR anew, one entry per CDR3 protein. The repertoire holds 220,000 or so distinct CDR3 sequences, with approximately 60% as singletons. The sample comprised sorted CD4+, CD8+, or CD8+CD57+ T cells (not recorded which) from PBMCs. Source of these receptors: a human donor with aplastic anemia.

The chain couples TRBV20-1 to TRBJ2-7; D perhaps matches TRBD1 (5 bases). V gave up 1 base and J gave up 2 bases, with 12 bases separating them. There are 14 residues in the CDR3. Germline values: CDR1 DFQATT, CDR2 SNEGSKA (reference sequence). The DNA of the CDR3 is TGCAGTGCTAGAGTAGAGGACAAGACCTACGAGCAGTACTTC. Protein product: CSARVEDKTYEQYF.

This clonotype was counted at least ten times. The chain joins TRBV9 to TRBJ1-1, with D tentatively TRBD1 (6 bases). V lost 5 bases, J lost 9 bases, and 14 bases lay in between. The CDR3 is made up of 12 amino acids. Germline CDR1 reads SGDLS; CDR2 reads YYNGEE. In nucleotides, the CDR3 is TGTGCCAGCAGGGATGAGACAGGACAAGCTTTCTTT. Residues: CASRDETGQAFF.

This chain connects TRBV10-3 to TRBJ2-5, with D maybe TRBD2 (6 bases). Trimming shortened V by 5 bases and J by 2 bases, and 12 bases separated the two germline ends. CDR3 size: 14 residues. Germline V gene sequence: CDR1 ENHRY, CDR2 SYGVKD. The CDR3 DNA reads as TGTGCCATCAGTCCTAGTGGGGGGCAAGAGACCCAGTACTTC. It encodes CAISPSGGQETQYF.

The chain carries TRBV25-1 and TRBJ2-3; D possibly corresponds to TRBD1 (6 bases). Trimming cost V 4 bases and J 2 bases, with 13 bases left between them. CDR3 size: 15 residues. Germline V gives CDR1 MGHDK, CDR2 SYGVNS. DNA of the CDR3: TGTGCCAGCAGTGGCCGGGACACCCACACAGATACGCAGTATTTT. This sequence encodes CASSGRDTHTDTQYF.

J is TRBJ2-2 and V is TRBV7-2; perhaps D is TRBD1 or TRBD2 (6 bases each). Trimming removed 5 bases from V and 6 bases from J, with 10 bases in between. The CDR3 extends over 13 amino acids. Germline CDR1 reads SGHTA; CDR2 reads FQGNSA. CDR3 nucleotide sequence: TGTGCCAGCAGCGGGGGGCCCGCCGGGGAGCTGTTTTTT. Translated: CASSGGPAGELFF.

The chain recombines TRBV2 with TRBJ1-5, with D unresolved. V gave up 2 bases and J gave up 3 bases, with 8 bases separating them. In germline, CDR1 is SNHLY, CDR2 FYNNEI. This CDR3 contains 14 residues. The CDR3 region is CASSEQITNQPQHF. In nucleotides, the CDR3 is TGTGCCAGCAGTGAACAGATTACCAATCAGCCCCAGCATTTT.

This clonotype has only one observation. The V gene is TRBV2, the J gene TRBJ2-3; 8 bases are shared with TRBD1. V gave up 6 bases and J gave up 1 base; unmatched junction bases: 3. The CDR3 consists of 14 residues. The germline V gene has CDR1 SNHLY and CDR2 FYNNEI. In DNA form, the CDR3 reads TGTGCCAGCAGCCAGGACAGGGGCACAGATACGCAGTATTTT. Translation gives CASSQDRGTDTQYF.

The V call is TRBV2, the J call TRBJ2-7, with 9 bases that match TRBD1. This CDR3 region has 17 residues. The trim removed 6 bases at V and 2 bases at J, leaving 14 bases unmatched. The V gene's germline CDR1 is SNHLY and CDR2 FYNNEI. The CDR3 DNA reads TGTGCCAGCAGCTTAGTAGTTAGTCGGGACAGGGCCTACGAGCAGTACTTC. It specifies CASSLVVSRDRAYEQYF.

This clonotype was counted only a few times. The V call is TRBV4-2, the J call TRBJ2-3; 14 bases are shared with TRBD2. From germline, CDR1 is LGHNA and CDR2 YNFKEQ. The CDR3 is 18 residues long. The ends lost 0 bases at V and 5 bases at J; junction bases unmatched: 7. The CDR3 is CASSQEPRGLAGGDTQYF. CDR3 in DNA: TGTGCCAGCAGCCAAGAGCCTAGAGGACTAGCGGGGGGAGATACGCAGTATTTT.

This rearrangement joins TRBV7-4 to TRBJ2-5, with TRBD2 matching 8 bases. With V trimmed by 6 bases and J by 5 bases, 5 bases remained unmatched. The CDR3 covers 13 residues. The germline V gene has CDR1 SGHVT and CDR2 SQSDAQ. The CDR3 sequence is CASSFGGVETQYF. CDR3 DNA: TGTGCCAGCAGTTTCGGGGGGGTCGAGACCCAGTACTTC.